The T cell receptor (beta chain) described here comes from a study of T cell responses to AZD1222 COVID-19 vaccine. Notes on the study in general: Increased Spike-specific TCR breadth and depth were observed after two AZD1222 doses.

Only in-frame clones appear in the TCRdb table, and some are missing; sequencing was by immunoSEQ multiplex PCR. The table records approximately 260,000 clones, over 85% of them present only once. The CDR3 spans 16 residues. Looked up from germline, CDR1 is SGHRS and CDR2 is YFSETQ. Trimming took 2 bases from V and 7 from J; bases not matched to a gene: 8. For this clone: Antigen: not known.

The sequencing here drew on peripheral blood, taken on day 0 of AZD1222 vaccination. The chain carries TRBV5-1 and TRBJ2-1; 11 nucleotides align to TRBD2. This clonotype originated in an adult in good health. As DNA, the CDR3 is TGCGCCAGCAGCTTTCTAGCGGGGGGCCCGGTAAATGAGCAGTTCTTC. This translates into CASSFLAGGPVNEQFF.